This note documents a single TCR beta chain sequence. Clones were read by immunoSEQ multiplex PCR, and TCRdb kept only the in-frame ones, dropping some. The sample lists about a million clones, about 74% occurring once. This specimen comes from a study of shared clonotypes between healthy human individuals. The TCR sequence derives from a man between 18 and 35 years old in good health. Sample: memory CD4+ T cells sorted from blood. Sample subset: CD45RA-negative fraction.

DNA of the CDR3: TGTGCCACCGAAGAGGACGGGTTGAACACCGGGGAGCTGTTTTTT. Amino acid sequence: CATEEDGLNTGELFF. The rearrangement links TRBV19 to TRBJ2-2; no clear D. Germline V lookup: CDR1 LNHDA, CDR2 SQIVND (reference sequence). V lost 10 bases and J lost 1, with 16 bases in between. The CDR3 loop spans 15 amino acids.